This T cell receptor beta chain was recorded in a study of blood T cell repertoires in COVID-19. Clones were sequenced by immunoSEQ multiplex PCR, and TCRdb holds only the in-frame ones, with some missing. The table includes approximately 190,000 clones, just under 85% detected once. This clone was seen only once. This CDR3 region has 15 residues. The ends were cut back, 4 bases at V and 0 bases at J, with 9 bases in the middle. Germline V lookup: CDR1 LNHDA, CDR2 SQIVND (reference sequence). This chain connects TRBV19 to TRBJ2-2; D gene ambiguous. The source is a woman aged 70 to 79 with active or convalescent COVID-19. Material for sequencing was peripheral blood. The CDR3 reads CASSTGLSNTGELFF. CDR3 nucleotide sequence: TGTGCCAGTAGTACAGGTCTATCGAACACCGGGGAGCTGTTTTTT. Using reference TRBV19 and TRBJ2-2 for the parts outside the CDR3, the full variable domain is DGGITQSPKYLFRKEGQNVTLSCEQNLNHDAMYWYRQDPGQGLRLIYYSQIVNDFQKGDIAEGYSVSREKKESFPLTVTSAQKNPTAFYLCASSTGLSNTGELFFGEGSRLTVL.